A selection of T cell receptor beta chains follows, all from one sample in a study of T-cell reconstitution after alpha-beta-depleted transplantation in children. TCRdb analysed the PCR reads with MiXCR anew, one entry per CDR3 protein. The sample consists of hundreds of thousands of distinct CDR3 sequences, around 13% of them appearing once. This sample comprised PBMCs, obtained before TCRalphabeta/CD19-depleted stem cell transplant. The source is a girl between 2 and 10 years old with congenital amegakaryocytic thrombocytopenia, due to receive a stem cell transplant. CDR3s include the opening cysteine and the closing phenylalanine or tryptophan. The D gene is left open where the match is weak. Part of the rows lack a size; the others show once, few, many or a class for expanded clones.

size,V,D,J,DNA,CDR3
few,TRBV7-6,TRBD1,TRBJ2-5,TGTGCCAGCAGCTGGGGACAGAAAGAGACCCAGTACTTC,CASSWGQKETQYF
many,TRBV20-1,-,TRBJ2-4,TGCAGTGCTCCCGATAGAGCCGGGACGGTGAAAAACATTCAGTACTTC,CSAPDRAGTVKNIQYF
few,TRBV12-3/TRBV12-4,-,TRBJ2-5,TGTGCCAGCAGCGACCAGGGTGGAGAGACCCAGTACTTC,CASSDQGGETQYF
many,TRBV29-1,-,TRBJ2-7,TGCAGCGTTGAAGCCCTCGGGACGGGAATCTCTCACGAGCAGTACTTC,CSVEALGTGISHEQYF
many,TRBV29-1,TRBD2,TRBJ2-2,TGCAGCGTTGTCACGGGACTAGCGGGAGACACCGGGGAGCTGTTTTTT,CSVVTGLAGDTGELFF
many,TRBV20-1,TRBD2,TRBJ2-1,TGCAGTGCTAGCTGGACTAGCTCCTACAATGAGCAGTTCTTC,CSASWTSSYNEQFF
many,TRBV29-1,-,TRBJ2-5,TGCAGCGTTGTACCTGGGGAGACCCAGTACTTC,CSVVPGETQYF
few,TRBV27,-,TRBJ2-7,TGTGCCAGCAGCCACCGCTTGCGGATCTACGAGCAGTACTTC,CASSHRLRIYEQYF
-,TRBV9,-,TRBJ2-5,TGTGCCAGCAGCGTCAGCGGGCCAGAGACCCAGTACTTC,CASSVSGPETQYF
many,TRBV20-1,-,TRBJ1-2,TGCAGTGCTAGCATTGTCTATGGCTACACCTTC,CSASIVYGYTF
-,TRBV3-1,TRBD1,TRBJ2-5,TGTGCCAGCAGCACCGACAGGGGGGGCCTATTTGGCCAAGAGACCCAGTACTTC,CASSTDRGGLFGQETQYF
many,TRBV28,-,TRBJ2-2,TGTGCCAGCAGTCGCGGCGGGGAGCTGTTTTTT,CASSRGGELFF
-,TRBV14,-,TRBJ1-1,TGTGCCAGCAGCCAAGAATTGACGGCCAAAGCTTTCTTT,CASSQELTAKAFF
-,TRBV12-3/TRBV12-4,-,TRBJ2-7,TGTGCCAGCAGTCCGCCCCCAGGTGACGAGCAGTACTTC,CASSPPPGDEQYF
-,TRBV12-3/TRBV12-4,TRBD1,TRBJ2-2,TGTGCCAGCAGACACCCGAGGACAGGGTTTTTTCCACGCACCGGGGAGCTGTTTTTT,CASRHPRTGFFPRTGELFF
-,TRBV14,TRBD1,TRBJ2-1,TGTGCCAGCAGCCCCCGGACAGGAATCTCCTACAATGAGCAGTTCTTC,CASSPRTGISYNEQFF
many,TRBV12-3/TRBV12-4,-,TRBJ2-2,TGTGCCAGCAGAGGGGCAGGGCCTACGAACACCGGGGAGCTGTTTTTT,CASRGAGPTNTGELFF
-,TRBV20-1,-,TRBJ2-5,TGCAGTGCCATAGAGGCCACAGAACAAGAGACCCAGTACTTC,CSAIEATEQETQYF
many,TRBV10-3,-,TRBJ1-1,TGTGCCATCAGTGAGGGACCGGGACGGGAGAACACTGAAGCTTTCTTT,CAISEGPGRENTEAFF
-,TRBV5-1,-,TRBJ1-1,TGCGCCAGCAGCAGAAGCGGGGGATTGAACACTGAAGCTTTCTTT,CASSRSGGLNTEAFF
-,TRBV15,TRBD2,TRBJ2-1,TGTGCCACCAGCCCCCCTCGGACTAGTTTCAGTGAGCAGTTCTTC,CATSPPRTSFSEQFF
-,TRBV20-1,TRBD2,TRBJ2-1,TGCAGTGCCTGCCAGTCCGAGGGAGGGCTTTGGGAGCAGTTCTTC,CSACQSEGGLWEQFF
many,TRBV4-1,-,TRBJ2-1,TGCGCCAGCAGCCCAAACTACCGCCCCAATGAGCAGTTCTTC,CASSPNYRPNEQFF
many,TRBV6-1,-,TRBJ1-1,TGTGCCAGCAGTGTTCGGCGGTTTAACACTGAAGCTTTCTTT,CASSVRRFNTEAFF
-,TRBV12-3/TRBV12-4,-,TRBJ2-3,TGTGCCACCTCCGACCGGGGGTCCCGCGGGTCGCAGTATTTT,CATSDRGSRGSQYF
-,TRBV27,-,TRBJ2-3,TGTGCCAGCTCTCCGGGGGACAGCACAGATACGCAGTATTTT,CASSPGDSTDTQYF
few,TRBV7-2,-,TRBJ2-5,TGTGCCAGCAGCTCAGGACATCTCCGGGAGACCCAGTACTTC,CASSSGHLRETQYF
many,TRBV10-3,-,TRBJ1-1,TGTGCCATCAGACGAAGATCCGGGTCACAAACAGGTGGGGCTTTCTTT,CAIRRRSGSQTGGAFF
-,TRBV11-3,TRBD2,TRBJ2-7,TGTGCCAGCAGCCATCGCAGCGGGAGGCGCGAGCAGTACTTC,CASSHRSGRREQYF
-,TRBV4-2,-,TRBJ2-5,TGTGCCAGCGCGTCGTCCTTTCGGTGGGAGACCCAGTACTTC,CASASSFRWETQYF
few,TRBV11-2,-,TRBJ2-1,TGTGCCAGCAGCGAGACGGGAGAGAATGAGCAGTTCTTC,CASSETGENEQFF
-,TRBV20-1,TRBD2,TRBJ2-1,TGCAGTGCTAGAGAACAGGGGGCGCGTGGACTAGCGGGACCTGACAATGAGCAGTTCTTC,CSAREQGARGLAGPDNEQFF
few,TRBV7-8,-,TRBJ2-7,TGTGCCAGCAGCCGCACAGGGCAGCGGGGAACCTCCTACGAGCAGTACTTC,CASSRTGQRGTSYEQYF
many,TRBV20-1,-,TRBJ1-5,TGCAGTGCTAGAGCGACAGGTTGGGATACGGGTCAGCCCCAGCATTTT,CSARATGWDTGQPQHF
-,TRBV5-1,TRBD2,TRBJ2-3,TGCGCCAGCAGCGTGGGACTAGCGGGGTATACGCAGTATTTT,CASSVGLAGYTQYF
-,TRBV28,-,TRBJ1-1,TGTGCCAGCAGTTTACGGCCTCCGGCTTTCTTT,CASSLRPPAFF
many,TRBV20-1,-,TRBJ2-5,TGCAGTGCTTTCGGGAGAGTACAAGAGACCCAGTACTTC,CSAFGRVQETQYF
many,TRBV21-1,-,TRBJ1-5,TGTGCCAGCAGCAACTCTGAATCGTCTCAGCCCCAGCATTTT,CASSNSESSQPQHF
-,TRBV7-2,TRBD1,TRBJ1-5,TGTGCCAGCAGCTTCGCCACAGGGGTAGGTCAGCCCCAGCATTTT,CASSFATGVGQPQHF
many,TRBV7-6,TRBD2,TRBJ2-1,TGTGCCAGCAGCTCCGCCCACCCGCGGGGGAACAATGAGCAGTTCTTC,CASSSAHPRGNNEQFF
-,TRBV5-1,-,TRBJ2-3,TGCGCCAGCAGCTCCGCTGACAGATCTAGCACAGATACGCAGTATTTT,CASSSADRSSTDTQYF
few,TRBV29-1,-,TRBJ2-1,TGCAGCGTCCGGTTGGGAAGCTCCTACAATGAGCAGTTCTTC,CSVRLGSSYNEQFF
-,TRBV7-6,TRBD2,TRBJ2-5,TGTGCCAGCAGCAATAGCGGGACTCGACAAGAGACCCAGTACTTC,CASSNSGTRQETQYF
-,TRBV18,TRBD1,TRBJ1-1,TGTGCCAGCTCACGGGACAGGGGAGAAACTGAAGCTTTCTTT,CASSRDRGETEAFF
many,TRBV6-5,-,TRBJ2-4,TGTGCCAGCAGTACTCCCCCTATCTCCAAAAACATTCAGTACTTC,CASSTPPISKNIQYF
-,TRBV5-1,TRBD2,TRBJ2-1,TGCGCCAGCAGCCTGTTGGCGGGAGGGCTGTCAAGTGAGCAGTTCTTC,CASSLLAGGLSSEQFF
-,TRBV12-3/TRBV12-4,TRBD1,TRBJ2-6,TGTGCCTTCAGTTTCCAGGGGGCCCCTTTAGATAGGGGGGCCAACGTCCTGACTTTC,CAFSFQGAPLDRGANVLTF
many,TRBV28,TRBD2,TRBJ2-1,TGTGCCAGCACCGGACTAGCGGGAATAAATGAGCAGTTCTTC,CASTGLAGINEQFF
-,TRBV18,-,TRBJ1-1,TGTGCCAGCTCACCAATCCCCCGGACAGTAAAAAACACTGAAGCTTTCTTT,CASSPIPRTVKNTEAFF
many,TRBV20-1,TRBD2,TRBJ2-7,TGCAGTGCTGGACTAGCGGGAGGTTCCGAGCAGTACTTC,CSAGLAGGSEQYF
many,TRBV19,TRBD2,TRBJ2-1,TGTGCCAGTAGTAGGACTAGCTATGAGCAGTTCTTC,CASSRTSYEQFF
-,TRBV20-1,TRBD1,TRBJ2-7,TGCAGTGCTAGAGATCCTAGGACCAGGACAGGCCAAACCTACGAGCAGTACTTC,CSARDPRTRTGQTYEQYF
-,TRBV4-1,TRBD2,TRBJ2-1,TGCGCCAGCAGCCGATCCGGGACTAGCTCCTACAATGAGCAGTTCTTC,CASSRSGTSSYNEQFF